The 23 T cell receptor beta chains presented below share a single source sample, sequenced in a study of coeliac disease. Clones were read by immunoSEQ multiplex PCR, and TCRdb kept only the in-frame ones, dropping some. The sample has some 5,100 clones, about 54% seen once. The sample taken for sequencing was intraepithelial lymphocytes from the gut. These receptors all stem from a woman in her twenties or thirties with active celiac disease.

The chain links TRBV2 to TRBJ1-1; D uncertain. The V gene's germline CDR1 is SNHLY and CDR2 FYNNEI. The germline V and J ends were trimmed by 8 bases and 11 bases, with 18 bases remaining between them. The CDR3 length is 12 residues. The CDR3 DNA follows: TGTGCCAGCGCCAGCACCCACGGGGAGGCTTTCTTT. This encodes CASASTHGEAFF.

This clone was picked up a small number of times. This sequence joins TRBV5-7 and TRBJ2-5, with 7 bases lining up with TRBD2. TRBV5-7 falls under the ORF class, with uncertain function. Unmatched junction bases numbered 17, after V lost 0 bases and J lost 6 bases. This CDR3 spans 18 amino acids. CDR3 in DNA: TGTGCCAGCAGCTTGGAGCGGGACGGGGGGACCTTTGAAAAGACCCAGTACTTC. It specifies CASSLERDGGTFEKTQYF.

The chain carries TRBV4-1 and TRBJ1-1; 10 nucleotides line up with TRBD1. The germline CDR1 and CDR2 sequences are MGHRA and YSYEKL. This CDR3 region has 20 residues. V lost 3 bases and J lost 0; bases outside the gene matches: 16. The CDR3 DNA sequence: TGCGCCAGCAGCCATACTCCCGGGACAGGGGCAATTACAGTGAACACTGAAGCTTTCTTT. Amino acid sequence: CASSHTPGTGAITVNTEAFF.

DNA for the CDR3: TGTGCCAGCAGCTACTCGGACACTGAAGCTTTCTTT. Encoded protein: CASSYSDTEAFF. The chain employs TRBV7-8 and TRBJ1-1; D ambiguous. The V end was cut by 4 bases, the J end by 3 bases, with 6 bases between. Germline values: CDR1 SGHVS, CDR2 FQNEAQ. The CDR3 covers 12 residues.

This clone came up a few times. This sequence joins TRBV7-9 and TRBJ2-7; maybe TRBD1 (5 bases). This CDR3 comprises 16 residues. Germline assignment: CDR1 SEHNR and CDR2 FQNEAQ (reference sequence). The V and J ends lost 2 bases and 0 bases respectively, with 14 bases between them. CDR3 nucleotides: TGTGCCAGCAGCTTAAGTTGGCAGGGCAGCTCCTACGAGCAGTACTTC. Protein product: CASSLSWQGSSYEQYF.

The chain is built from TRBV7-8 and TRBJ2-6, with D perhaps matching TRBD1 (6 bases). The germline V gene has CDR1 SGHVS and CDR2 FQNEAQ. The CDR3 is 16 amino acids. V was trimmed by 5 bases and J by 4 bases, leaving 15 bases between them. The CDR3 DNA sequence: TGTGCCAGCAGCCAAAACACAGGGACCGGGGCCAACGTCCTGACTTTC. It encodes CASSQNTGTGANVLTF.

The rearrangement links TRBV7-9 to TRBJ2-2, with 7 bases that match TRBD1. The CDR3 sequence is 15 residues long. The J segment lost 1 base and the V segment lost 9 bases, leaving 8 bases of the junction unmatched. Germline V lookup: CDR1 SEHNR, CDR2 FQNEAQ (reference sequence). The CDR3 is CASFTGQMNTGELFF. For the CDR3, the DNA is TGTGCCAGTTTCACGGGACAGATGAACACCGGGGAGCTGTTTTTT.

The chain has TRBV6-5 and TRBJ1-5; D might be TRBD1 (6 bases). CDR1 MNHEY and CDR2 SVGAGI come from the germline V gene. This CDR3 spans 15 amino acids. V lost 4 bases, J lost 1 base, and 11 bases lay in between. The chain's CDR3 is CASSFQGSSNQPQHF. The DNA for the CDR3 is TGTGCCAGCAGTTTCCAGGGGTCCAGCAATCAGCCCCAGCATTTT.

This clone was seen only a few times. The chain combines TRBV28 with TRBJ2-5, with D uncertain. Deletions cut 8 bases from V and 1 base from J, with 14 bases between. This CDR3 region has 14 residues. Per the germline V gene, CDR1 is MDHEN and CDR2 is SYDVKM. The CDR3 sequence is CASRTQITQETQYF. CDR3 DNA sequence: TGTGCCAGCCGAACTCAAATTACCCAAGAGACCCAGTACTTC.

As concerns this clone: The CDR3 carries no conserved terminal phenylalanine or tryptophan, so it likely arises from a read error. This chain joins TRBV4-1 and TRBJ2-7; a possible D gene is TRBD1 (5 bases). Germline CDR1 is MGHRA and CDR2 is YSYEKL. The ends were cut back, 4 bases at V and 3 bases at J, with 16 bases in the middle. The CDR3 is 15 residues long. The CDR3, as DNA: TGCGCCAGCAGCCTAGGACATTCACGATACTACGAGCAGTACCTC. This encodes CASSLGHSRYYEQYL.

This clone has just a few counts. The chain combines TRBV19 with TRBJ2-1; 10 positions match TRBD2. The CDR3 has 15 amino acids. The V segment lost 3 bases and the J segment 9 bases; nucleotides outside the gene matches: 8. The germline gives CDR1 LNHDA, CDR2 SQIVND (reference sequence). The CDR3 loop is CASSIRSGGASEQFF. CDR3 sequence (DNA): TGTGCCAGTAGTATTAGGAGCGGGGGGGCGTCTGAGCAGTTCTTC.

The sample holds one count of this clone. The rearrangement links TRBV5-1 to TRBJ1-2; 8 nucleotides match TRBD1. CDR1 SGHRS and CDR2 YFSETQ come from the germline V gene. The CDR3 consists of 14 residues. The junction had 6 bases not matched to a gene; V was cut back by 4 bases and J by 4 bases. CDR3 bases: TGCGCCAGCAGCCCTCTCGACAGGGGCTATGGCTACACCTTC. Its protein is CASSPLDRGYGYTF.

The CDR3 loop reads CASSRTGVGGLYGYTF. CDR3 DNA: TGTGCCAGCAGCCGTACGGGGGTCGGGGGACTATATGGCTACACCTTC. V usage is TRBV7-2 and J usage is TRBJ1-2, with a weak D call TRBD1 (5 bases). The V gene's germline CDR1 is SGHTA and CDR2 FQGNSA. With 5 bases removed from V and 5 bases from J, the gap between germline ends came to 21 bases. The CDR3 loop spans 16 amino acids.

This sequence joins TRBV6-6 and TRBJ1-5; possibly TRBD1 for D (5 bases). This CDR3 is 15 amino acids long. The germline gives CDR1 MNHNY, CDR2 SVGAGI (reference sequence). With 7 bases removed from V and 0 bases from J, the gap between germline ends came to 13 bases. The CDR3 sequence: CASTRGGGSNQPQHF. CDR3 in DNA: TGTGCCAGCACCCGAGGCGGGGGTAGCAATCAGCCCCAGCATTTT.

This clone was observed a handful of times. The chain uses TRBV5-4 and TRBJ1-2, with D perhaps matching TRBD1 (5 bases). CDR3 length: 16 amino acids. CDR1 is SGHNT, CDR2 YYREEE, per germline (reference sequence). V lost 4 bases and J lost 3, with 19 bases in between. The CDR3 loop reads CASSVEQGFADYGYTF. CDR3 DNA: TGTGCCAGCAGCGTGGAGCAGGGTTTTGCGGACTATGGCTACACCTTC.

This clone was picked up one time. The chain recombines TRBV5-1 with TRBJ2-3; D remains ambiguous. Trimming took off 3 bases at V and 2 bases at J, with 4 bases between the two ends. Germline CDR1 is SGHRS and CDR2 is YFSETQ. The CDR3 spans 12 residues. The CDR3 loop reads CASSSYTDTQYF. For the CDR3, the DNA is TGCGCCAGCAGCTCCTACACAGATACGCAGTATTTT. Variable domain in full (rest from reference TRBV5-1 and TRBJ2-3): KAGVTQTPRYLIKTRGQQVTLSCSPISGHRSVSWYQQTPGQGLQFLFEYFSETQRNKGNFPGRFSGRQFSNSRSEMNVSTLELGDSALYLCASSSYTDTQYFGPGTRLTVL.

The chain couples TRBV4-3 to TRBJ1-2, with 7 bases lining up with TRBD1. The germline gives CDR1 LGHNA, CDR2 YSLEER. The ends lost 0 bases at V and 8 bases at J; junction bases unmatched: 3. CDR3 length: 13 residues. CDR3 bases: TGCGCCAGCAGCCAAGACCCGGGACAGGGCTACACCTTC. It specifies CASSQDPGQGYTF.

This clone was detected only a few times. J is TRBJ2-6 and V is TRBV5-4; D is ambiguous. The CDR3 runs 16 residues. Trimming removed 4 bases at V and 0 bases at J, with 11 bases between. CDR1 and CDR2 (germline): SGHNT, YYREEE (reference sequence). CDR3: CASSQVQTSGANVLTF. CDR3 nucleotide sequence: TGTGCCAGCAGCCAAGTACAGACCTCTGGGGCCAACGTCCTGACTTTC.

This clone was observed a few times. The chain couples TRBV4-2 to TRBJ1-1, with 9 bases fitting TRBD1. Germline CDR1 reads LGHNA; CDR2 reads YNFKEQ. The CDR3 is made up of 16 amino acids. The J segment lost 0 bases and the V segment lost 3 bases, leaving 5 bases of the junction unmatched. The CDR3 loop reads CASSHTRTGVNTEAFF. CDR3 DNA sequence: TGTGCCAGCAGCCACACCCGGACAGGGGTGAACACTGAAGCTTTCTTT.

The DNA for the CDR3 is TGTGCCTGGTTGGGGCCTGGACTAGCGGTAGATACGCAGTATTTT. Residues: CAWLGPGLAVDTQYF. V is TRBV30 and J is TRBJ2-3; 10 bases align to TRBD2. The ends lost 5 bases at V and 5 bases at J; junction bases unmatched: 10. This CDR3 region has 15 residues. Germline CDR1 GTSNPN, CDR2 SVGIG (reference sequence).

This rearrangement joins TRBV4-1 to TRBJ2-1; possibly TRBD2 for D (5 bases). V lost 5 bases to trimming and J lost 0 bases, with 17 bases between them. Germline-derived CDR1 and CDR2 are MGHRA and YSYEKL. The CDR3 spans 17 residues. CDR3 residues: CASSTHTGLYSYNEQFF. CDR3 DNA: TGCGCCAGCAGCACCCATACCGGACTCTACTCCTACAATGAGCAGTTCTTC.

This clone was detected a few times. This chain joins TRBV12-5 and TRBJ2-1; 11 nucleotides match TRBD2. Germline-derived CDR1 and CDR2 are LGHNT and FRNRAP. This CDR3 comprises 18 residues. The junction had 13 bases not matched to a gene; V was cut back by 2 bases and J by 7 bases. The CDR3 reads CASGLNYIAGGPLNEQFF. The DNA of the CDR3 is TGTGCTAGTGGTTTGAACTACATAGCGGGGGGGCCCTTGAATGAGCAGTTCTTC.

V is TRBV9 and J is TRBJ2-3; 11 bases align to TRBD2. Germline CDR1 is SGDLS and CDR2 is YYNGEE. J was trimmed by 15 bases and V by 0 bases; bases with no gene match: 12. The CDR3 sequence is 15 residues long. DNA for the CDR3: TGTGCCAGCAGCGTAGGTTTAGAGGGGGGACTAGCGGAATATTTT. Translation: CASSVGLEGGLAEYF. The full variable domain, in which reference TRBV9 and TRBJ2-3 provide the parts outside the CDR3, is DSGVTQTPKHLITATGQRVTLRCSPRSGDLSVYWYQQSLDQGLQFLIQYYNGEERAKGNILERFSAQQFPDLHSELNLSSLELGDSALYFCASSVGLEGGLAEYFGPGTRLTVL.